This TCR beta chain stems from a study of cytomegalovirus exposure and HLA in healthy donors. Study-level results: By HLA locus, TCR association rates varied in a later analysis, with DRB1 showing the most and HLA-C the fewest. Later analysis suggested links between common viral pathogens and several top significant clusters. Relative to equally common others, HLA-associated TCR beta chains showed greater clonal expansion in a later analysis.

Primers included in the PCR were 60 Vbeta and 13 Jbeta primers. Only in-frame clones appear in the TCRdb table, and some are missing; sequencing was by immunoSEQ multiplex PCR. Altogether roughly 200,000 clones are present, roughly 80% being singletons, with the ten largest covering about 3.1%. V gave up 3 bases and J gave up 11 bases, with 15 bases separating them. This CDR3 is 12 amino acids long. From germline, CDR1 is SGHRS and CDR2 YFSETQ. To note about this clone: The antigen remains unidentified.

Sequenced input: PBMCs. This rearrangement joins TRBV5-1 to TRBJ2-7, with D possibly matching TRBD1 (6 bases). The TCR originated in a female donor in good health and CMV-seronegative. The CDR3: CASSWDQGSEYF. In nucleotides, the CDR3 is TGCGCCAGCAGCTGGGACCAGGGGTCCGAGTACTTC.